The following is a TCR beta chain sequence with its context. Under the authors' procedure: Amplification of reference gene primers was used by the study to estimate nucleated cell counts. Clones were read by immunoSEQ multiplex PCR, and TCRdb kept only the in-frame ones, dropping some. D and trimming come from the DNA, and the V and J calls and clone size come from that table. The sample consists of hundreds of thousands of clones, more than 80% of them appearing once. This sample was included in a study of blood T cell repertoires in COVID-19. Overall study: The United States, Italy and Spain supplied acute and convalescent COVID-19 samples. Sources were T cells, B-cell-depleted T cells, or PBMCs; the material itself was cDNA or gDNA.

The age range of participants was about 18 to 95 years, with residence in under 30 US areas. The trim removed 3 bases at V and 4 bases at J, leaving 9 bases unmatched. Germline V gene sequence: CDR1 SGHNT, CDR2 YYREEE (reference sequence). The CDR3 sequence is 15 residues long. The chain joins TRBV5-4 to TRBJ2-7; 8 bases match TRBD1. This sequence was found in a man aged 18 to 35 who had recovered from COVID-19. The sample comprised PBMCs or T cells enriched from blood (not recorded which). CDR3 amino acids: CASSYAGQGKYEQYF. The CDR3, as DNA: TGTGCCAGCAGCTACGCTGGACAGGGCAAATACGAGCAGTACTTC.